These 5 T cell receptor beta chains share one sample of origin, sequenced in a study of OX40 agonist ivuxolimab in advanced cancers. The assay was immunoSEQ multiplex PCR, and TCRdb's table has in-frame clones only and misses some. Here the sample spans about 19,000 clones, around 90% being singletons. This sample comprised CD4+ or CD8+ T cells sorted from blood, obtained in a trial of the OX40 agonist ivuxolimab. Receptors originate from an adult with an advanced solid tumor such as melanoma, head and neck, liver or kidney cancer.

This chain links TRBV9 with TRBJ1-4; TRBD1 agrees at 11 bases. Per germline, CDR1 SGDLS and CDR2 YYNGEE. The CDR3 has 14 amino acids. Trimming at V came to 3 bases and at J to 7 bases, leaving 2 bases not matched to a gene. The CDR3 sequence: CASSGDRGFEKLFF. The CDR3 DNA reads TGTGCCAGCAGCGGGGACAGGGGGTTTGAAAAACTGTTTTTT.

The chain combines TRBV5-5 with TRBJ2-5, with no clear D. The germline V gene has CDR1 SGHKS and CDR2 YYEKEE (reference sequence). This CDR3 has 12 residues. Trimming removed 1 base from V and 5 bases from J, with 6 bases in between. The CDR3 sequence: CASSLIFETQYF. The CDR3 region has the DNA TGTGCCAGCAGCTTGATTTTTGAGACCCAGTACTTC.

This sequence joins TRBV29-1 and TRBJ2-7; 9 positions match TRBD2. V shed 4 bases and J 2 bases; nucleotides not matched to a gene: 3. The CDR3 covers 13 residues. Germline V lookup: CDR1 SQVTM, CDR2 ANQGSEA. Here the CDR3 reads CSVGTSATYEQYF. The CDR3 DNA is TGCAGCGTTGGGACTAGCGCAACCTACGAGCAGTACTTC.

J is TRBJ2-3 and V is TRBV7-2, with 8 bases identical to TRBD2. From germline, CDR1 is SGHTA and CDR2 FQGNSA. V gave up 0 bases and J gave up 2 bases; unmatched junction bases: 4. The length of the CDR3 is 16 residues. As DNA, the CDR3 is TGTGCCAGCAGCTTAGCGGCTAGCGGGTTCACAGATACGCAGTATTTT. Protein product: CASSLAASGFTDTQYF.

This rearrangement joins TRBV9 to TRBJ2-7, with D perhaps being TRBD1 or TRBD2 (5 bases each). CDR1 and CDR2 (germline): SGDLS, YYNGEE. Trimming stripped 0 bases from V and 3 bases from J, with 7 bases between. The CDR3 is 13 residues long. In DNA form, the CDR3 reads TGTGCCAGCAGCGTAGGGGACGACTACGAGCAGTACTTC. Translation: CASSVGDDYEQYF.